What follows are 31 T cell receptor beta chains derived from one specimen sequenced in a study of shared clonotypes between healthy human individuals (dated by TCRdb to the early 2020s). The library was prepared using the immunoSEQ multiplex PCR assay. Not all clones reach the TCRdb copy of this immuneACCESS table, which keeps in-frame sequences only. Checked studies attribute under half of the gap to unresolved V genes and leave the rest unexplained. This sample is represented by 2 million to 2.5 million clones; around 95% of them were singletons. Roughly 0.13% of the sample belongs to the ten largest clones. The sample was naive CD4+ T cells sorted from blood. The cell subset or site label here, explained by the study, means: CD45RA+ positively selected. Every receptor here comes from a man aged 18 to 30 in good health.

The chain employs TRBV6-6 and TRBJ2-2; 7 bases match TRBD1. This CDR3 region has 15 residues. In germline, CDR1 is MNHNY, CDR2 SVGAGI (reference sequence). V gave up 5 bases and J gave up 10 bases; unmatched junction bases: 13. CDR3 residues: CASSRADRLAEELFF. DNA of the CDR3: TGTGCCAGCAGTCGGGCGGACAGGCTCGCCGAGGAGCTGTTTTTT.

This clone was observed once. The chain links TRBV28 to TRBJ1-2, with D maybe TRBD1 (5 bases). The CDR3 is 12 residues long. Trimming left V 5 bases short and J 10 bases short, with 14 bases between. Germline CDR1 and CDR2: MDHEN and SYDVKM. The CDR3 spells CASSKGPGFYTF. Written as DNA, the CDR3 is TGTGCCAGCAGTAAGGGGCCAGGTTTCTACACCTTC.

The CDR3 spells CASSSITGRNTDTQYF. In DNA form, the CDR3 reads TGTGCCAGCAGCTCAATTACGGGACGGAACACAGATACGCAGTATTTT. The rearrangement uses TRBV7-3 and TRBJ2-3; TRBD1 or TRBD2 may be the D gene (5 bases each). The CDR3 spans 16 residues. V dropped 4 bases and J dropped 2 bases, with 16 bases sitting between them. Per the germline V gene, CDR1 is SGHTA and CDR2 is FQGTGA.

The V gene is TRBV14, the J gene TRBJ1-6, with D possibly being TRBD1 (5 bases). The CDR3 is made up of 12 amino acids. With 4 bases removed from V and 9 bases from J, the gap between germline ends came to 7 bases. Per germline, CDR1 SGHDN and CDR2 FVKESK. For the CDR3, the DNA is TGTGCCAGCAGCCTAGACAGTTCACCCCTCCACTTT. This translates into CASSLDSSPLHF.

The chain employs TRBV9 and TRBJ1-2; the D gene is possibly TRBD1 (6 bases). The CDR3 runs 15 residues. Germline V lookup: CDR1 SGDLS, CDR2 YYNGEE. The V and J ends lost 0 bases and 8 bases respectively, with 17 bases between them. In nucleotides, the CDR3 is TGTGCCAGCAGCGTAGTCGGGGGGCGCCAGGAGGGCTACACCTTC. It specifies CASSVVGGRQEGYTF.

The chain is built from TRBV5-1 and TRBJ1-2; 10 bases are shared with TRBD1. The germline V gene encodes CDR1 SGHRS and CDR2 YFSETQ. This CDR3 has 16 residues. Trimming at V came to 5 bases and at J to 0 bases, leaving 7 bases not matched to a gene. The CDR3 reads CASSYPGTGANYGYTF. Here the CDR3 DNA reads TGCGCCAGCAGTTACCCCGGGACAGGGGCTAACTATGGCTACACCTTC. Supplemented by reference TRBV5-1 and TRBJ1-2, the full variable domain reads KAGVTQTPRYLIKTRGQQVTLSCSPISGHRSVSWYQQTPGQGLQFLFEYFSETQRNKGNFPGRFSGRQFSNSRSEMNVSTLELGDSALYLCASSYPGTGANYGYTFGSGTRLTVV.

V and J are TRBV2 and TRBJ2-7; TRBD1 aligns across 7 bases. Losses at the gene ends were 4 bases for V and 5 bases for J; bases not matched to a gene: 5. Germline V gene sequence: CDR1 SNHLY, CDR2 FYNNEI. The CDR3 length is 13 residues. CDR3 bases: TGTGCCAGCAGTGGAGGGGGCGCGAACGAGCAGTACTTC. Protein: CASSGGGANEQYF. Together with reference TRBV2 and TRBJ2-7, the CDR3 gives the full variable domain: EPEVTQTPSHQVTQMGQEVILRCVPISNHLYFYWYRQILGQKVEFLVSFYNNEISEKSEIFDDQFSVERPDGSNFTLKIRSTKLEDSAMYFCASSGGGANEQYFGPGTRLTVT.

The chain carries TRBV11-2 and TRBJ2-2, with TRBD2 identical over 10 bases. The CDR3 sequence is 15 residues long. V gave up 4 bases and J gave up 5 bases; unmatched junction bases: 4. Germline CDR1 is SGHAT and CDR2 is FQNNGV. CDR3 protein: CASSSSGSYTGELFF. For the CDR3, the DNA is TGTGCCAGCAGCTCTAGCGGGAGTTATACCGGGGAGCTGTTTTTT.

This chain joins TRBV30 and TRBJ1-5; no reliable D call. The CDR3 extends over 13 amino acids. The V gene lost 1 base and the J gene lost 6 bases, with 10 bases spanning the gap. Germline CDR1 is GTSNPN and CDR2 is SVGIG (reference sequence). CDR3 loop: CAWSEAAPQPQHF. DNA of the CDR3: TGTGCCTGGAGTGAGGCAGCACCTCAGCCCCAGCATTTT.

Concerning this clone: The sample holds other DNA sequences that translate to the same CDR3. V is TRBV5-1 and J is TRBJ2-5; no clear D. The CDR3 loop spans 13 amino acids. V lost 1 base, J lost 1 base, and 5 bases lay in between. The germline V gene encodes CDR1 SGHRS and CDR2 YFSETQ. DNA of the CDR3: TGCGCCAGCAGCTTGCTAAGCCAAGAGACCCAGTACTTC. The encoded protein is CASSLLSQETQYF. Based on the CDR3 plus reference TRBV5-1 and TRBJ2-5, the full variable domain is KAGVTQTPRYLIKTRGQQVTLSCSPISGHRSVSWYQQTPGQGLQFLFEYFSETQRNKGNFPGRFSGRQFSNSRSEMNVSTLELGDSALYLCASSLLSQETQYFGPGTRLLVL.

The J gene is TRBJ2-1, the V gene TRBV9, with TRBD2 matching over 13 bases. The CDR3 contains 21 residues. Germline values: CDR1 SGDLS, CDR2 YYNGEE. After removal of 3 bases from V and 2 bases from J, the junction contained 17 bases not matched to a gene. CDR3 DNA sequence: TGTGCCAGCAGCGCCCCCTCCTCACTAGCGGGAGGGTCCCATCCCTACAATGAGCAGTTCTTC. Translated, it gives CASSAPSSLAGGSHPYNEQFF.

As to this clone: This CDR3 is also generated by other DNA sequences in the sample. The chain carries TRBV19 and TRBJ2-7; D may be TRBD2 (6 bases). This CDR3 has 14 residues. V lost 0 bases, J lost 2 bases, and 8 bases lay in between. Germline CDR1 and CDR2: LNHDA and SQIVND (reference sequence). CDR3 residues: CASSIESGAYEQYF. The CDR3 DNA follows: TGTGCCAGTAGTATAGAGTCGGGGGCCTACGAGCAGTACTTC. Full variable domain (remainder filled in from reference TRBV19 and TRBJ2-7): DGGITQSPKYLFRKEGQNVTLSCEQNLNHDAMYWYRQDPGQGLRLIYYSQIVNDFQKGDIAEGYSVSREKKESFPLTVTSAQKNPTAFYLCASSIESGAYEQYFGPGTRLTVT.

The rearrangement joins TRBV10-3 to TRBJ1-3; unclear D gene. CDR1 and CDR2 (germline): ENHRY, SYGVKD. The CDR3 is 13 residues long. Trimming took 3 bases from V and 4 from J, leaving 7 bases between them. The CDR3 DNA reads TGTGCCATCAGTGACGGCCAGGGAAACACCATATATTTT. Its translation is CAISDGQGNTIYF.

The genes are TRBV5-1 and TRBJ2-1; D is undetermined. V lost 0 bases and J lost 9, with 13 bases in between. The germline V gene encodes CDR1 SGHRS and CDR2 YFSETQ. This CDR3 is 14 amino acids long. The chain's CDR3 is CASSLAVSRVEQFF. The CDR3 DNA is TGCGCCAGCAGCTTGGCCGTGAGCCGGGTTGAGCAGTTCTTC.

The chain links TRBV7-2 to TRBJ1-3, with D maybe TRBD1 (6 bases). The CDR3 is 17 amino acids. V shed 5 bases and J shed 0 bases, with 17 bases lying between them. Germline CDR1 is SGHTA and CDR2 is FQGNSA. DNA of the CDR3: TGTGCCAGCAGCCCCGTTATGGGGGCCGGCTCTGGAAACACCATATATTTT. It encodes CASSPVMGAGSGNTIYF.

V is TRBV6-5 and J is TRBJ2-7; the match to TRBD2 covers 9 bases. The germline V gene encodes CDR1 MNHEY and CDR2 SVGAGI. Losses at the gene ends were 4 bases for V and 3 bases for J; bases not matched to a gene: 10. This CDR3 has 16 amino acids. The CDR3 spells CASSSHWLAGSYEQYF. CDR3 nucleotide sequence: TGTGCCAGCAGTTCCCATTGGCTAGCGGGAAGCTACGAGCAGTACTTC.

Turning to this clone: Other DNA sequences in this sample translate to the same CDR3. The chain's CDR3 is CAWSVGSGTDTQYF. CDR3 nucleotide sequence: TGTGCCTGGAGTGTAGGGTCCGGCACAGATACGCAGTATTTT. V and J are TRBV30 and TRBJ2-3; D ambiguous. The CDR3 has 14 amino acids. V lost 0 bases and J lost 1, with 8 bases in between. Germline V gene data show CDR1 as GTSNPN and CDR2 as SVGIG (reference sequence).

The gene calls are TRBV4-2 and TRBJ2-1; 10 positions agree with TRBD2. The CDR3 totals 17 residues. V was pared by 4 bases and J by 4 bases, with 10 bases of the junction left unmatched. Germline CDR1 reads LGHNA; CDR2 reads YNFKEQ. The CDR3 DNA follows: TGTGCCAGCAGCCCCGTTCCCGGGACTAGCGCATACAATGAGCAGTTCTTC. Encoded protein: CASSPVPGTSAYNEQFF.

The chain has TRBV18 and TRBJ2-1; D uncertain. This CDR3 spans 12 amino acids. V was pared by 6 bases and J by 8 bases, with 11 bases between. Germline V lookup: CDR1 KGHSH, CDR2 LQKENI. The CDR3 here is CASSIRADEQFF. The CDR3 nucleotides read TGTGCCAGCTCCATCCGGGCTGATGAGCAGTTCTTC.

Regarding this clone: This sample also contains other DNA sequences that code for the same CDR3. This sequence joins TRBV6-1 and TRBJ1-1; 7 bases are a match to TRBD1. This CDR3 contains 13 residues. Germline loops: CDR1 MNHNS, CDR2 SASEGT. V trimming: 4 bases; J trimming: 5 bases; junction bases outside the gene matches: 4. CDR3 amino acids: CASSGQGRTEAFF. The CDR3 DNA reads TGTGCCAGCAGTGGACAGGGCCGAACTGAAGCTTTCTTT.

This chain uses TRBV6-5 with TRBJ2-7; 9 bases are shared with TRBD2. This CDR3 spans 14 amino acids. The ends lost 6 bases at V and 4 bases at J; junction bases unmatched: 7. Looked up from germline, CDR1 is MNHEY and CDR2 is SVGAGI. The CDR3 region is CASRRGSGSYEQYF. In nucleotides, the CDR3 is TGTGCCAGCAGGCGAGGTAGCGGGAGTTACGAGCAGTACTTC.

The rearrangement uses TRBV6-5 and TRBJ1-6; D is perhaps TRBD1 (5 bases). The germline CDR1 and CDR2 sequences are MNHEY and SVGAGI. Trimming shortened V by 4 bases and J by 9 bases, and 19 bases separated the two germline ends. CDR3 length: 16 residues. The DNA of the CDR3 is TGTGCCAGCAGTTCGCGACGGCCTGGGGGAAGTTCACCCCTCCACTTT. Translated: CASSSRRPGGSSPLHF.

This sequence joins TRBV9 and TRBJ2-7, with 10 bases that match TRBD1. This CDR3 region has 18 residues. Trimming cost V 3 bases and J 1 base; bases outside gene matches: 13. Germline V gene lookup returns CDR1 SGDLS and CDR2 YYNGEE. CDR3 in DNA: TGTGCCAGCAGCGCGAGTAGTCCCCGGACAGGGGGATCCTACGAGCAGTACTTC. Residues: CASSASSPRTGGSYEQYF.

The V gene is TRBV18, the J gene TRBJ2-7, with D possibly called TRBD1 or TRBD2 (5 bases each). Germline V CDR1 and CDR2: KGHSH, LQKENI. Between the trimmed V and J ends, which lost 6 bases and 0 bases, there was a span of 15 bases. The CDR3 has 15 residues. This CDR3 reads CASSLESGPSYEQYF. CDR3 sequence (DNA): TGTGCCAGCTCCCTTGAATCGGGACCCTCCTACGAGCAGTACTTC.

The chain uses TRBV9 and TRBJ2-7, with D tentatively TRBD1 or TRBD2 (5 bases each). Germline values: CDR1 SGDLS, CDR2 YYNGEE. V lost 0 bases and J 1 base, leaving 11 bases between the germline ends. The CDR3 is made up of 15 amino acids. This CDR3 is CASSVEMGDSYEQYF. The CDR3 DNA reads TGTGCCAGCAGCGTAGAGATGGGGGATTCCTACGAGCAGTACTTC.

This chain connects TRBV19 to TRBJ1-6; TRBD1 matches 10 bases. Germline lookup yields CDR1 LNHDA and CDR2 SQIVND (reference sequence). CDR3 length: 16 residues. The junction had 10 bases not matched to a gene; V was cut back by 7 bases and J by 7 bases. The CDR3 loop reads CASTETGGAGNSPLHF. The CDR3 nucleotides are TGTGCCAGTACCGAGACAGGGGGCGCCGGGAATTCACCCCTCCACTTT.

This clone has just a few counts. Within the sample, other DNA sequences also encode this same CDR3. The chain couples TRBV18 to TRBJ2-3, with D uncertain. With 4 bases removed from V and 0 bases from J, the gap between germline ends came to 2 bases. Germline V lookup: CDR1 KGHSH, CDR2 LQKENI. This CDR3 region has 12 residues. CDR3 bases: TGTGCCAGCTCACTTAGCACAGATACGCAGTATTTT. It translates to CASSLSTDTQYF. Together with reference TRBV18 and TRBJ2-3, the CDR3 gives the full variable domain: NAGVMQNPRHLVRRRGQEARLRCSPMKGHSHVYWYRQLPEEGLKFMVYLQKENIIDESGMPKERFSAEFPKEGPSILRIQQVVRGDSAAYFCASSLSTDTQYFGPGTRLTVL.

Concerning this clone itself: Other DNA sequences from this sample encode an identical CDR3 as well. The rearrangement joins TRBV5-4 to TRBJ2-5; TRBD1 aligns across 9 bases. Germline CDR1 reads SGHNT; CDR2 reads YYREEE (reference sequence). CDR3 length equals 13 residues. V was pared by 4 bases and J by 4 bases, with 2 bases of the junction left unmatched. In DNA, the CDR3 is TGTGCCAGCAGCCAGGGACAGGGAGAGACCCAGTACTTC. Translation: CASSQGQGETQYF.

The chain joins TRBV7-9 to TRBJ1-3; D might be TRBD1 (5 bases). Germline values: CDR1 SEHNR, CDR2 FQNEAQ (reference sequence). Trimming took off 1 base at V and 2 bases at J, with 9 bases between the two ends. The CDR3 contains 15 residues. The CDR3 sequence is CASSLVMGAGNTIYF. For the CDR3, the DNA is TGTGCCAGCAGCTTAGTAATGGGGGCTGGAAACACCATATATTTT.

This rearrangement joins TRBV7-2 to TRBJ1-6, with D possibly matching TRBD1 (6 bases). The CDR3 is made up of 16 amino acids. V was trimmed by 5 bases and J by 8 bases, leaving 19 bases between them. Germline-derived CDR1 and CDR2 are SGHTA and FQGNSA. This CDR3 is CASSQPAWGLDSPLHF. CDR3 in DNA: TGTGCCAGCAGCCAACCCGCGTGGGGGCTCGATTCACCCCTCCACTTT.

In its sample, this clone was seen once. This chain connects TRBV6-5 to TRBJ2-5, with TRBD1 matching over 8 bases. Germline trimming cut 3 bases from V and 4 bases from J; bases unmatched to any gene: 7. Germline V gives CDR1 MNHEY, CDR2 SVGAGI. The CDR3 runs to 15 residues. CDR3 amino acids: CASSYQGALIETQYF. CDR3 nucleotide sequence: TGTGCCAGCAGTTATCAGGGGGCGCTGATAGAGACCCAGTACTTC.